Below are 25 T cell receptor beta chains sequenced from a single sample in a study of T-cell memory formation after mild COVID-19. TCRdb re-called the 5' RACE reads through MiXCR, storing one row per CDR3 protein. The table includes 30,000 to 45,000 distinct CDR3 sequences, 10% to 12% detected once. The sequenced sample consisted of PBMCs or a T cell subset sorted from them (not recorded which). The receptors stem from a young man who had mild COVID-19 (a few samples of this study predate the infection). Cell type and time point are not known.

This clonotype was counted at least ten times. The genes are TRBV24-1 and TRBJ1-3; D uncertain. This CDR3 is 13 amino acids long. Between the trimmed V and J ends, which lost 1 base and 14 bases, there was a span of 14 bases. CDR1 and CDR2 from the germline V gene are KGHDR and SFDVKD. CDR3: CATSDFGVSGVYF. The CDR3 DNA sequence: TGTGCCACCAGTGATTTTGGTGTCAGCGGTGTATATTTT.

The chain links TRBV9 to TRBJ2-1; 8 nucleotides align to TRBD1. The CDR3 length is 16 residues. J gave up 2 bases and V 3 bases, and 7 bases lay outside the gene matches. CDR1 and CDR2 (germline): SGDLS, YYNGEE. CDR3 loop: CASSEGQGAPYNEQFF. DNA of the CDR3: TGTGCCAGCAGCGAGGGCCAGGGGGCCCCCTACAATGAGCAGTTCTTC.

This clonotype was found many times. The rearrangement uses TRBV27 and TRBJ2-7; D not resolved. Trimming shortened V by 5 bases and J by 1 base, and 9 bases separated the two germline ends. The CDR3 has 13 residues. Germline loops: CDR1 MNHEY, CDR2 SMNVEV (reference sequence). CDR3 nucleotide sequence: TGTGCCAGCAGTCACGGGCCATCCTACGAGCAGTACGTC. This encodes CASSHGPSYEQYV.

This clonotype was counted many times. The J gene is TRBJ2-2, the V gene TRBV6-5, with D hard to call. The CDR3 length is 12 residues. V gave up 5 bases and J gave up 5 bases, with 6 bases separating them. The V gene's germline CDR1 is MNHEY and CDR2 SVGAGI. Here the CDR3 DNA reads TGTGCCAGCAGTCGGGCGACCGGGGAGCTGTTTTTT. Its protein is CASSRATGELFF.

The chain links TRBV20-1 to TRBJ2-5; TRBD2 matches 9 bases. V shed 3 bases, J shed 4 bases, and the junction held 6 bases outside the gene matches. Per the germline V gene, CDR1 is DFQATT and CDR2 is SNEGSKA (reference sequence). The CDR3 covers 14 residues. CDR3 amino acids: CSARTGTSRETQYF. The CDR3 DNA reads as TGCAGTGCTAGGACCGGGACTAGCAGAGAGACCCAGTACTTC.

This clonotype has ten or more counts. The chain carries TRBV7-2 and TRBJ1-4; no reliable D call. Germline CDR1 reads SGHTA; CDR2 reads FQGNSA. The CDR3 length is 13 residues. V shed 5 bases and J shed 5 bases, with 9 bases lying between them. The CDR3 reads CASSRAINEKLFF. The CDR3 coding sequence is TGTGCCAGCAGCAGGGCTATCAATGAAAAACTGTTTTTT. The full variable domain, completed using reference TRBV7-2 and TRBJ1-4, is GAGVSQSPSNKVTEKGKDVELRCDPISGHTALYWYRQSLGQGLEFLIYFQGNSAPDKSGLPSDRFSAERTGGSVSTLTIQRTQQEDSAVYLCASSRAINEKLFFGSGTQLSVL.

In its sample, this clonotype was seen many times. The chain employs TRBV20-1 and TRBJ2-6; no clear D gene. The V gene lost 5 bases and the J gene lost 2 bases, with 16 bases spanning the gap. Germline V lookup: CDR1 DFQATT, CDR2 SNEGSKA (reference sequence). CDR3 length: 16 amino acids. The CDR3 sequence: CSASPPGLTGANVLTF. The CDR3, as DNA: TGCAGTGCTTCTCCACCGGGTCTCACTGGGGCCAACGTCCTGACTTTC.

This clonotype was observed at least ten times. The rearrangement joins TRBV20-1 to TRBJ2-7; D possibly uses TRBD1 or TRBD2 (6 bases each). Germline values: CDR1 DFQATT, CDR2 SNEGSKA (reference sequence). V lost 0 bases and J 7 bases, leaving 19 bases between the germline ends. The length of the CDR3 is 15 residues. The CDR3, as DNA: TGCAGTGCTAGAGATCGTGGGGGGCCCCCGTTTGAGCAGTACGTC. This gives the protein CSARDRGGPPFEQYV.

This clonotype was seen repeatedly, ten times or more. This sequence joins TRBV12-3 or TRBV12-4 and TRBJ2-1; D ambiguous. V lost 6 bases, J lost 7 bases, and 7 bases lay in between. The CDR3 loop spans 11 amino acids. CDR3 in DNA: TGTGCCAGCAGACGGGTAAATGAGCAGTTCTTC. Protein sequence: CASRRVNEQFF.

This clonotype has at least ten counts. The chain links TRBV6-5 to TRBJ2-7, with D perhaps matching TRBD2 (6 bases). Germline CDR1 and CDR2: MNHEY and SVGAGI. CDR3 length equals 15 residues. Deletions cut 6 bases from V and 2 bases from J, with 17 bases between. CDR3 in amino acids: CASRLAQDFTYEQYF. CDR3 DNA sequence: TGTGCCAGCAGGCTAGCGCAAGACTTCACCTACGAGCAGTACTTC.

This clonotype was counted many times. The chain combines TRBV3-1 with TRBJ1-6; D is ambiguous. The CDR3 loop spans 14 amino acids. Germline loops: CDR1 LGHDT, CDR2 YNNKEL (reference sequence). The V gene lost 1 base and the J gene lost 7 bases, with 8 bases spanning the gap. The CDR3 DNA reads as TGTGCCAGCAGCCAAGTTGGATGGAATTCACCCCTCCACTTT. Its protein product is CASSQVGWNSPLHF. Complete variable domain (other parts from reference TRBV3-1 and TRBJ1-6): DTAVSQTPKYLVTQMGNDKSIKCEQNLGHDTMYWYKQDSKKFLKIMFSYNNKELIINETVPNRFSPKSPDKAHLNLHINSLELGDSAVYFCASSQVGWNSPLHFGNGTRLTVT.

This clonotype appeared many times. The chain recombines TRBV11-2 with TRBJ2-5; D remains ambiguous. The CDR3 sequence is 11 residues long. Germline V lookup: CDR1 SGHAT, CDR2 FQNNGV. V lost 5 bases and J lost 8, with 9 bases in between. CDR3 sequence: CASSPGVTQYF. The CDR3 DNA sequence: TGTGCCAGCAGCCCTGGAGTAACCCAGTACTTC.

This clonotype appeared many times. The chain joins TRBV5-5 to TRBJ2-1, with a weak D call TRBD2 (6 bases). The germline V gene has CDR1 SGHKS and CDR2 YYEKEE (reference sequence). The CDR3 spans 15 residues. With 5 bases removed from V and 0 bases from J, the gap between germline ends came to 12 bases. In DNA, the CDR3 is TGTGCCAGCAGGCGACTAGACGGCTCCTACAATGAGCAGTTCTTC. Encoded protein: CASRRLDGSYNEQFF.

This chain joins TRBV7-2 and TRBJ2-3; D gene uncertain. V was shortened by 1 base and J by 7 bases, with 9 bases between the two germline ends. Germline CDR1 and CDR2: SGHTA and FQGNSA. This CDR3 has 13 residues. The CDR3 sequence: CASSLETGNTQYF. As DNA, the CDR3 is TGTGCCAGCAGCTTAGAGACTGGCAATACGCAGTATTTT.

This clonotype turned up a few times. The V call is TRBV7-2, the J call TRBJ2-3; the D is unclear. CDR1 and CDR2 from the germline V gene are SGHTA and FQGNSA. The CDR3 covers 14 residues. The V gene lost 4 bases and the J gene lost 3 bases, with 11 bases spanning the gap. CDR3 sequence reads: CASSSGYPTDTQYF. CDR3 bases: TGTGCCAGCAGCTCTGGCTATCCGACAGATACGCAGTATTTT.

The table lists this clonotype with a few counts. This chain connects TRBV12-5 to TRBJ2-7; D is perhaps TRBD1 (5 bases). CDR1 is LGHNT and CDR2 is FRNRAP in the germline V gene. V dropped 6 bases and J dropped 4 bases, with 10 bases sitting between them. The CDR3 loop spans 12 amino acids. In nucleotides, the CDR3 is TGTGCTAGTGGCCCCCAGGGTTACGAGCAGTACTTC. Translation: CASGPQGYEQYF.

The table lists this clonotype with a few counts. The rearrangement links TRBV19 to TRBJ2-5, with no clear D. In germline, CDR1 is LNHDA, CDR2 SQIVND (reference sequence). The CDR3 has 13 amino acids. Trimming removed 3 bases from V and 4 bases from J, with 9 bases in between. CDR3 region: CASSIMERETQYF. The CDR3, as DNA: TGTGCCAGTAGTATTATGGAGCGAGAGACCCAGTACTTC.

This chain joins TRBV6-4 and TRBJ1-5; TRBD1 agrees at 10 bases. The CDR3 sequence is 14 residues long. With 4 bases clipped from V and 6 bases from J, the junction kept 3 bases outside the gene matches. In germline, CDR1 is MRHNA, CDR2 SNTAGT. Here the CDR3 DNA reads TGTGCCAGCAGTGCGGGACAGGGGATTCAGCCCCAGCATTTT. Encoded protein: CASSAGQGIQPQHF.

This clonotype was detected ten times or more. The chain's CDR3 is CASSDQGSGANVLTF. DNA for the CDR3: TGCGCCAGCAGCGACCAAGGCTCTGGGGCCAACGTCCTGACTTTC. This chain connects TRBV5-1 to TRBJ2-6; D gene unclear. The CDR3 extends over 15 amino acids. The V end was cut by 4 bases, the J end by 0 bases, with 8 bases between. Germline V gives CDR1 SGHRS, CDR2 YFSETQ.

As to this clonotype: At one of its ends the junction is not consistent with the germline gene, which may arise from a read error. The V and J genes are TRBV20-1 and TRBJ2-5; possible D gene TRBD2, 5 bases. Germline V CDR1 and CDR2: DFQATT, SNEGSKA (reference sequence). The CDR3 has 14 amino acids. CDR3 residues: CSARDALWGETKYF. The CDR3 DNA sequence: TGCAGTGCTAGAGATGCCCTTTGGGGAGAGACCAAGTACTTC.

This clonotype was seen at least ten times. The chain carries TRBV27 and TRBJ1-2; possibly TRBD1 for D (5 bases). V lost 7 bases, J lost 4 bases, and 19 bases lay in between. Germline V lookup: CDR1 MNHEY, CDR2 SMNVEV (reference sequence). The CDR3 runs to 15 residues. CDR3 DNA sequence: TGTGCCAGCACCCCCCGGGACGCGGGGAGCTATGGCTACACCTTC. Translating gives CASTPRDAGSYGYTF.

This clonotype occurred many times. The V call is TRBV28, the J call TRBJ1-5; D perhaps matches TRBD1 (6 bases). This CDR3 region has 14 residues. CDR1 and CDR2 from the germline V gene are MDHEN and SYDVKM. V lost 7 bases and J 3 bases, leaving 13 bases between the germline ends. CDR3 DNA sequence: TGTGCCAGCACCCGGGGGCAGAACAATCAGCCCCAGCATTTT. Translation gives CASTRGQNNQPQHF.

In its sample, this clonotype was seen many times. The chain links TRBV5-4 to TRBJ2-1, with D uncertain. Per germline, CDR1 SGHNT and CDR2 YYREEE (reference sequence). The CDR3 loop spans 13 amino acids. Trimming shortened V by 5 bases and J by 7 bases, and 13 bases separated the two germline ends. The CDR3 DNA reads as TGTGCCAGCAGGGGCCCGGGCCCTAATGAGCAGTTCTTC. Its protein product is CASRGPGPNEQFF.

This clonotype was recorded many times. The V gene is TRBV18, the J gene TRBJ2-5; TRBD1 matches 9 bases. V shed 3 bases and J 2 bases; nucleotides not matched to a gene: 4. The CDR3 spans 15 residues. Germline assignment: CDR1 KGHSH and CDR2 LQKENI. The DNA of the CDR3 is TGTGCCAGCTCACCCGGGACAGGGATTCAAGAGACCCAGTACTTC. Amino acid sequence: CASSPGTGIQETQYF. Variable domain in full (rest from reference TRBV18 and TRBJ2-5): NAGVMQNPRHLVRRRGQEARLRCSPMKGHSHVYWYRQLPEEGLKFMVYLQKENIIDESGMPKERFSAEFPKEGPSILRIQQVVRGDSAAYFCASSPGTGIQETQYFGPGTRLLVL.

This clonotype occurred many times. The chain is built from TRBV6-5 and TRBJ2-3, with 8 bases fitting TRBD2. The V and J ends lost 5 bases and 6 bases, in that order; junction bases with no gene match: 10. The CDR3 spans 15 residues. Germline V gene sequence: CDR1 MNHEY, CDR2 SVGAGI. CDR3 sequence reads: CASSLRSGGGDTQYF. DNA for the CDR3: TGTGCCAGCAGTCTCCGTTCGGGGGGGGGCGATACGCAGTATTTT.